The next 27 T cell receptor beta chains were all read from a single sample in a study of T cells in Graves' hyperthyroidism and ophthalmopathy. Amplified TCR beta CDR3 regions came from RNA transcripts. When the TCR CDR3 underwent first-round RT-PCR, the HTBI primer set was used. TCRdb re-analysed the multiplex PCR reads in MiXCR, keeping a single row per CDR3 protein. The sample shows about 400,000 distinct CDR3 sequences, over 11% of them seen only once. Sequenced material: blood. Every receptor here comes from a man between 45 and 60 years old with Graves' ophthalmopathy.

This clonotype was recorded a few times. The chain recombines TRBV5-1 with TRBJ2-7, with 8 bases identical to TRBD2. This CDR3 has 16 amino acids. Unmatched junction bases numbered 9, after V lost 0 bases and J lost 4 bases. Looked up from germline, CDR1 is SGHRS and CDR2 is YFSETQ. The CDR3, as DNA: TGCGCCAGCAGCTTGGGCCTCGGCGGGAGGACTTACGAGCAGTACTTC. Translation: CASSLGLGGRTYEQYF.

This clonotype was detected many times. The rearrangement links TRBV20-1 to TRBJ1-2, with D perhaps matching TRBD1 (6 bases). V gave up 3 bases and J gave up 8 bases, with 25 bases separating them. This CDR3 comprises 16 residues. Germline V CDR1 and CDR2: DFQATT, SNEGSKA (reference sequence). The CDR3 here is CSASRDFGGTGTGYTF. CDR3 DNA: TGCAGTGCTAGCCGCGATTTCGGGGGCACAGGAACGGGCTACACCTTC.

Many counts were recorded for this clonotype. V gene TRBV29-1 combines with J gene TRBJ2-7; 9 nucleotides agree with TRBD1. This CDR3 comprises 14 residues. CDR1 and CDR2 from the germline V gene are SQVTM and ANQGSEA. With 0 bases clipped from V and 5 bases from J, the junction kept 5 bases outside the gene matches. CDR3 sequence: CSVEDRTGADEQYF. The CDR3 DNA reads as TGCAGCGTTGAAGACAGGACAGGGGCCGACGAGCAGTACTTC.

The table lists this clonotype with a few counts. The V gene is TRBV20-1, the J gene TRBJ2-2, with 11 bases lining up with TRBD2. V gave up 5 bases and J gave up 4 bases; unmatched junction bases: 9. The CDR3 totals 16 residues. CDR1 and CDR2 from the germline V gene are DFQATT and SNEGSKA (reference sequence). The CDR3 here is CSAPLAGGGRTGELFF. DNA for the CDR3: TGCAGTGCTCCCCTAGCGGGAGGAGGTCGCACCGGGGAGCTGTTTTTT.

This clonotype was observed many times. The V gene is TRBV18, the J gene TRBJ2-7; no firm D call. CDR1 and CDR2 from the germline V gene are KGHSH and LQKENI. V dropped 3 bases and J dropped 1 base, with 10 bases sitting between them. The CDR3 consists of 14 residues. CDR3 sequence reads: CASSPDQLSYEQYF. The CDR3 DNA reads TGTGCCAGCTCACCCGATCAATTATCCTACGAGCAGTACTTC. Combining the CDR3 with reference TRBV18 and TRBJ2-7 gives the whole variable domain NAGVMQNPRHLVRRRGQEARLRCSPMKGHSHVYWYRQLPEEGLKFMVYLQKENIIDESGMPKERFSAEFPKEGPSILRIQQVVRGDSAAYFCASSPDQLSYEQYFGPGTRLTVT.

This clonotype showed up many times. The chain uses TRBV5-1 and TRBJ2-5, with TRBD2 identical over 9 bases. The ends lost 6 bases at V and 4 bases at J; junction bases unmatched: 10. Germline CDR1 reads SGHRS; CDR2 reads YFSETQ. The CDR3 sequence is 15 residues long. The CDR3 region has the DNA TGCGCCAGCATCCCCGCGGGAGGGCCGGGAGAGACCCAGTACTTC. This encodes CASIPAGGPGETQYF. The variable domain in full, with the rest retrieved from reference TRBV5-1 and TRBJ2-5, is KAGVTQTPRYLIKTRGQQVTLSCSPISGHRSVSWYQQTPGQGLQFLFEYFSETQRNKGNFPGRFSGRQFSNSRSEMNVSTLELGDSALYLCASIPAGGPGETQYFGPGTRLLVL.

This clonotype was detected ten times or more. The CDR3 sequence: CSVKDNRLGDTEAFF. CDR3 DNA: TGCAGCGTTAAGGACAACAGGTTAGGAGACACTGAAGCTTTCTTT. This rearrangement joins TRBV29-1 to TRBJ1-1; perhaps TRBD1 as D (5 bases). V lost 5 bases and J 3 bases, leaving 19 bases between the germline ends. Looked up from germline, CDR1 is SQVTM and CDR2 is ANQGSEA. CDR3 length: 15 residues.

Many counts were recorded for this clonotype. The chain combines TRBV2 with TRBJ2-5; TRBD2 aligns across 11 bases. The CDR3 consists of 15 residues. Losses at the gene ends were 6 bases for V and 4 bases for J; bases not matched to a gene: 7. Germline V gene data show CDR1 as SNHLY and CDR2 as FYNNEI. CDR3 region: CASRKDTSGRETQYF. The CDR3 DNA is TGTGCCAGCAGAAAGGATACTAGCGGGAGAGAGACCCAGTACTTC.

Ten or more counts support this clonotype. This chain connects TRBV11-2 to TRBJ2-7, with 7 bases aligning to TRBD2. V gave up 1 base and J gave up 6 bases; unmatched junction bases: 9. The germline CDR1 and CDR2 sequences are SGHAT and FQNNGV. This CDR3 region has 15 residues. This CDR3 is CASSLALAEGIEQYF. For the CDR3, the DNA is TGTGCCAGCAGCTTAGCGCTAGCGGAAGGGATCGAGCAGTACTTC.

The rearrangement uses TRBV30 and TRBJ2-5; 13 nucleotides line up with TRBD2. The CDR3 is 16 residues long. Looked up from germline, CDR1 is GTSNPN and CDR2 is SVGIG (reference sequence). With 4 bases clipped from V and 0 bases from J, the junction kept 5 bases outside the gene matches. The CDR3 loop reads CAWTQGLAGDQETQYF. The CDR3 DNA is TGTGCCTGGACCCAAGGACTAGCGGGAGACCAAGAGACCCAGTACTTC.

This clonotype has at least ten counts. The chain couples TRBV2 to TRBJ2-7, with D unclear. From germline, CDR1 is SNHLY and CDR2 FYNNEI. Trimming took off 8 bases at V and 0 bases at J, with 8 bases between the two ends. CDR3 length equals 12 residues. The CDR3 loop is CASGRSSYEQYF. The CDR3 DNA is TGTGCCAGCGGTCGGAGCTCCTACGAGCAGTACTTC.

The rearrangement uses TRBV6-1 and TRBJ1-5; 9 bases match TRBD1. Trimming took 6 bases from V and 2 from J; bases not matched to a gene: 5. This CDR3 spans 15 amino acids. The V gene's germline CDR1 is MNHNS and CDR2 SASEGT. The CDR3 DNA is TGTGCCAGCAGCCGCCGGACAGGGGGCAATCAGCCCCAGCATTTT. Its protein product is CASSRRTGGNQPQHF.

The V call is TRBV29-1, the J call TRBJ2-4; 7 nucleotides match TRBD1. This CDR3 comprises 14 residues. Germline CDR1 SQVTM, CDR2 ANQGSEA. V trimming: 3 bases; J trimming: 5 bases; junction bases outside the gene matches: 7. CDR3 in amino acids: CSVDEGAGQNIQYF. Here the CDR3 DNA reads TGCAGCGTTGACGAGGGGGCAGGCCAAAACATTCAGTACTTC.

V and J are TRBV7-3 and TRBJ2-7; weak D call: TRBD2 (5 bases). Germline-derived CDR1 and CDR2 are SGHTA and FQGTGA. The CDR3 runs to 17 residues. The ends were cut back, 5 bases at V and 2 bases at J, with 22 bases in the middle. The CDR3 DNA reads TGTGCCAGCAGCGGAAAGGCGGGTGAGGGAGTCCCCTACGAGCAGTACTTC. This translates into CASSGKAGEGVPYEQYF.

At least ten counts were recorded for this clonotype. The gene calls are TRBV7-2 and TRBJ1-1; D gene uncertain. Per germline, CDR1 SGHTA and CDR2 FQGNSA. Trimming took 5 bases from V and 0 from J, leaving 7 bases between them. CDR3 length: 13 residues. Here the CDR3 DNA reads TGTGCCAGCAGCGCCCAGATGAACACTGAAGCTTTCTTT. Translation gives CASSAQMNTEAFF.

A few counts support this clonotype. The V gene is TRBV20-1, the J gene TRBJ2-1; TRBD2 matches at 7 bases. The length of the CDR3 is 15 residues. The V segment lost 3 bases and the J segment 8 bases; nucleotides outside the gene matches: 13. The V gene's germline CDR1 is DFQATT and CDR2 SNEGSKA (reference sequence). The CDR3 reads CSASVSSGWGDEQFF. In nucleotides, the CDR3 is TGCAGTGCTAGCGTCTCTAGCGGCTGGGGCGATGAGCAGTTCTTC.

This clonotype appeared a few times. The J gene is TRBJ2-7, the V gene TRBV20-1, with D perhaps matching TRBD2 (6 bases). The length of the CDR3 is 11 residues. Trimming left V 6 bases short and J 1 base short, with 7 bases between. Germline-derived CDR1 and CDR2 are DFQATT and SNEGSKA (reference sequence). DNA of the CDR3: TGCAGTGCCGGGAGATCCTACGAGCAGTACTTC. Translating it yields CSAGRSYEQYF.

This clonotype was recorded at least ten times. The DNA of the CDR3 is TGCAGTGCTAGAGATACCTTAGGTGGCTCCTACAATGAGCAGTTCTTC. As protein: CSARDTLGGSYNEQFF. The rearrangement links TRBV20-1 to TRBJ2-1; D is uncertain. Between the trimmed V and J ends, which lost 0 bases and 0 bases, there was a span of 12 bases. The CDR3 extends over 16 amino acids. Germline V gene sequence: CDR1 DFQATT, CDR2 SNEGSKA (reference sequence).

Only a few counts were recorded for this clonotype. V usage is TRBV12-3 or TRBV12-4 and J usage is TRBJ1-1; D is perhaps TRBD1 (6 bases). The CDR3 length is 14 residues. With 5 bases removed from V and 0 bases from J, the gap between germline ends came to 10 bases. The CDR3 here is CASSKDSLNTEAFF. Here the CDR3 DNA reads TGTGCCAGCAGTAAGGACAGCCTGAACACTGAAGCTTTCTTT.

The chain employs TRBV18 and TRBJ1-3, with 7 bases lining up with TRBD1. Germline values: CDR1 KGHSH, CDR2 LQKENI. J gave up 1 base and V 2 bases, and 8 bases lay outside the gene matches. The length of the CDR3 is 17 residues. The CDR3 protein is CASSPTGQPLSGNTIYF. DNA of the CDR3: TGTGCCAGCTCACCAACGGGACAGCCCTTATCTGGAAACACCATATATTTT.

This clonotype was seen ten or more times. The chain employs TRBV2 and TRBJ2-1; D not resolved. Germline loops: CDR1 SNHLY, CDR2 FYNNEI. The V end was cut by 4 bases, the J end by 5 bases, with 9 bases between. The CDR3 has 13 amino acids. The CDR3 protein is CASSVWQNNEQFF. DNA of the CDR3: TGTGCCAGCAGTGTGTGGCAGAACAATGAGCAGTTCTTC.

V is TRBV9 and J is TRBJ2-2, with D unresolved. The CDR3 covers 14 residues. V shed 0 bases and J shed 2 bases, with 5 bases lying between them. CDR1 and CDR2 from the germline V gene are SGDLS and YYNGEE. DNA of the CDR3: TGTGCCAGCAGCGTAGGGACCAACACCGGGGAGCTGTTTTTT. It yields the protein CASSVGTNTGELFF.

This clonotype has a count of ten or more. The chain carries TRBV18 and TRBJ1-3; 7 bases are a match to TRBD1. After removal of 5 bases from V and 0 bases from J, the junction contained 7 bases not matched to a gene. Per germline, CDR1 KGHSH and CDR2 LQKENI. There are 16 residues in the CDR3. The CDR3 reads CASSAGQPLSGNTIYF. CDR3 DNA sequence: TGTGCCAGCTCAGCGGGACAGCCGCTCTCTGGAAACACCATATATTTT.

The chain uses TRBV20-1 and TRBJ1-5, with no clear D. The CDR3 length is 11 residues. The V gene lost 3 bases and the J gene lost 5 bases, with 5 bases spanning the gap. The germline gives CDR1 DFQATT, CDR2 SNEGSKA (reference sequence). CDR3 sequence reads: CSASVDQPQHF. The CDR3 coding sequence is TGCAGTGCTAGTGTAGATCAGCCCCAGCATTTT.

This clonotype was seen repeatedly, ten times or more. This chain joins TRBV12-3 or TRBV12-4 and TRBJ1-1; D gene uncertain. The CDR3 has 18 amino acids. Trimming pared 3 bases from V and 6 bases from J, leaving 26 bases between. The CDR3 coding sequence is TGTGCCAGCAGTTTTAGTCAGTTGGGCGGGCAGGCTGGCGCTGAAGCTTTCTTT. Residues: CASSFSQLGGQAGAEAFF.

This clonotype was seen only a few times. V is TRBV7-9 and J is TRBJ2-3; D uncertain. Trimming cost V 6 bases and J 5 bases, with 9 bases left between them. The CDR3 consists of 12 residues. The germline V gene encodes CDR1 SEHNR and CDR2 FQNEAQ (reference sequence). In nucleotides, the CDR3 is TGTGCCAGCAGGGGCCCTTTAGATACGCAGTATTTT. Translation: CASRGPLDTQYF.

This clonotype was counted ten times or more. J is TRBJ1-5 and V is TRBV30, with D possibly being TRBD1 (6 bases). Looked up from germline, CDR1 is GTSNPN and CDR2 is SVGIG (reference sequence). The CDR3 has 11 residues. V shed 8 bases and J shed 7 bases, with 12 bases lying between them. The CDR3 DNA reads as TGTGCCCAATATAGGGGGCAGCCCCAGCATTTT. Protein: CAQYRGQPQHF.